The text below deals with one T cell receptor (beta chain). The antigen is undetermined. A read error may account for a junction end that differs from germline. The CDR3 is 16 amino acids. Germline V gives CDR1 MNHNY, CDR2 SVGAGI (reference sequence). Clones were sequenced by immunoSEQ multiplex PCR, and TCRdb holds only the in-frame ones, with some missing. The top ten hold roughly 4.8% of the sample, which has approximately 60,000 clones, approximately 90% seen once. The data belong to a study of a mutant IDH1 vaccine in newly diagnosed glioma. The wider study: Vaccination began 4-6 weeks post radiotherapy alone, or with temozolomide cycles.

Time point denoted: week 5, during vaccination. Every vaccine dose comprised 300 ug of mutant IDH1 20-mer peptide plus topical imiquimod. The chain combines TRBV6-6 with TRBJ1-3; a weak D match, TRBD1 (6 bases). The sample in question was PBMCs, obtained from a glioma patient whose treatment included an IDH1 peptide vaccine. The origin of this receptor is a woman aged 40 to 50 with glioma. CDR3 sequence (DNA): TGTGCCAGCACTTACTCCGGGACACTGAGGGGAAACACCATATATTTT. Protein product: CASTYSGTLRGNTIYF.